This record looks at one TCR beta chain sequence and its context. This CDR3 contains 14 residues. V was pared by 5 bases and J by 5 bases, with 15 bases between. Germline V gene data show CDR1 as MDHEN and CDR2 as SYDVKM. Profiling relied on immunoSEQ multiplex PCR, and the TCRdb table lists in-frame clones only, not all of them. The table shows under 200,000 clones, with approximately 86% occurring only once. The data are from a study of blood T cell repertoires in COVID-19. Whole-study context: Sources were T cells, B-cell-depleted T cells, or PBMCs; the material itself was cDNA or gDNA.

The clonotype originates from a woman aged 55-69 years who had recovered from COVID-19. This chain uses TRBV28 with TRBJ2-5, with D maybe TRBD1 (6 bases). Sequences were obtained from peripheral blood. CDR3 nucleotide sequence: TGTGCCAGCAGTGGACAGTCCCCGGGGGAGACCCAGTACTTC. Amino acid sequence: CASSGQSPGETQYF.